This TCR beta chain was found in a study of blood T cell repertoires in COVID-19. Whole-study context: Acute and convalescent COVID-19 samples came from the United States, Italy and Spain. PBMCs, B-cell-depleted T cells, or T cells were the source of the cDNA or gDNA that made up the material.

The sample holds one count of this clone. This CDR3 has 15 amino acids. Germline-derived CDR1 and CDR2 are SNHLY and FYNNEI. Trimming shortened V by 4 bases and J by 2 bases, and 12 bases separated the two germline ends. Under the authors' procedure: From reference gene primer amplification, estimates of nucleated cell counts were derived. This table comes from immunoSEQ multiplex PCR, and its TCRdb copy is limited to in-frame clones, with some not included. V, J and clone size were drawn from that table, and D and trimming were deduced from the DNA. Of 180,000 or so clones listed, approximately 89% are singletons.

This sequence joins TRBV2 and TRBJ2-1; D may be TRBD2 (6 bases). Input material: peripheral blood. This receptor was identified in a woman aged 30 to 39 with acute or convalescent COVID-19. The chain's CDR3 is CASSAGLAAYNEQFF. CDR3 coding DNA: TGTGCCAGCAGTGCGGGACTTGCAGCCTACAATGAGCAGTTCTTC.